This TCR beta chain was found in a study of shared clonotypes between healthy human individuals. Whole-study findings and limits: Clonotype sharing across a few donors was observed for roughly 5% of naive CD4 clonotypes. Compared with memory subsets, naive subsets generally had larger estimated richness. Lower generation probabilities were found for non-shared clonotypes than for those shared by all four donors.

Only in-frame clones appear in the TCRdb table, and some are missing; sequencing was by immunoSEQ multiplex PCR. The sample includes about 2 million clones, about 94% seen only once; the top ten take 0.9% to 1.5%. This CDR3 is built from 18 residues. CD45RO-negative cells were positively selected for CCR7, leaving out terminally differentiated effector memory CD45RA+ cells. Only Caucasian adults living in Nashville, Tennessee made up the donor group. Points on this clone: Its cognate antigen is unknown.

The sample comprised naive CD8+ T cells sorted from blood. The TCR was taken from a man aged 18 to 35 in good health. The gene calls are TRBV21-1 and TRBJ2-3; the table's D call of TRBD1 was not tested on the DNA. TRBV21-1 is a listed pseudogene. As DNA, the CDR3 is TGTGCCAGCAGCAGGGCTTTTGGGGGCCGCCCGGCCAGGGATACGCAGTATTTT. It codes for CASSRAFGGRPARDTQYF.